Below are 32 T cell receptor beta chains sequenced from a single sample in a study of cytomegalovirus exposure and HLA in healthy donors. Vbeta (60) and Jbeta (13) primers were used in the PCR. Clones were sequenced by immunoSEQ multiplex PCR, and TCRdb holds only the in-frame ones, with some missing. The table has about 98,000 clones, about 69% seen once. The source material was PBMCs. These receptors originate from a human donor in good health.

The chain recombines TRBV5-1 with TRBJ1-1; D remains ambiguous. The V end was cut by 2 bases, the J end by 1 base, with 9 bases between. CDR3 size: 14 residues. Germline V CDR1 and CDR2: SGHRS, YFSETQ. CDR3 residues: CASSFGRANTEAFF. In nucleotides, the CDR3 is TGCGCCAGCAGCTTTGGGAGAGCGAACACTGAAGCTTTCTTT.

The count of this clone is one. The chain links TRBV27 to TRBJ1-1; no firm D call. Germline assignment: CDR1 MNHEY and CDR2 SMNVEV (reference sequence). Trimming removed 3 bases at V and 0 bases at J, with 14 bases between. The CDR3 has 16 residues. CDR3 DNA sequence: TGTGCCAGCAGTTTTCGGGGTCCCTTGATGAACACTGAAGCTTTCTTT. Encoded protein: CASSFRGPLMNTEAFF.

The chain joins TRBV18 to TRBJ1-4; TRBD1 aligns across 8 bases. Germline CDR1 and CDR2: KGHSH and LQKENI. There are 16 residues in the CDR3. Trimming took 2 bases from V and 5 from J; bases not matched to a gene: 7. The CDR3 bases are TGTGCCAGCTCACCAAGACAGGGGTTCGGCAATGAAAAACTGTTTTTT. It is translated as CASSPRQGFGNEKLFF.

J is TRBJ2-2 and V is TRBV4-1; 9 nucleotides align to TRBD1. This CDR3 spans 15 amino acids. With 5 bases clipped from V and 4 bases from J, the junction kept 5 bases outside the gene matches. Germline loops: CDR1 MGHRA, CDR2 YSYEKL. The CDR3 DNA sequence: TGCGCCAGCAGCTACGGACAGGGGCCCACCGGGGAGCTGTTTTTT. Encoded protein: CASSYGQGPTGELFF.

This chain uses TRBV11-2 with TRBJ1-1, with TRBD1 matching 10 bases. The ends lost 5 bases at V and 7 bases at J; junction bases unmatched: 4. CDR3 size: 13 residues. The germline CDR1 and CDR2 sequences are SGHAT and FQNNGV. CDR3 region: CASSRDRGREAFF. The DNA of the CDR3 is TGTGCCAGCAGCCGGGACAGGGGCCGTGAAGCTTTCTTT.

This clone was recorded once. In DNA form, the CDR3 reads TGTGCCAGCAGTCCCGCGGGGAGCAATCAGCCCCAGCATTTT. This translates into CASSPAGSNQPQHF. This chain links TRBV27 with TRBJ1-5; D unclear. V was cut by 5 bases and J by 1 base, with 9 bases left in between. The germline gives CDR1 MNHEY, CDR2 SMNVEV (reference sequence). The CDR3 loop spans 14 amino acids.

The rearrangement uses TRBV6-5 and TRBJ2-1; D is uncertain. This CDR3 is 15 amino acids long. V lost 3 bases, J lost 2 bases, and 11 bases lay in between. Germline V lookup: CDR1 MNHEY, CDR2 SVGAGI. In DNA form, the CDR3 reads TGTGCCAGCAGTTATAGAGTTATGGCCTACAATGAGCAGTTCTTC. Amino acid sequence: CASSYRVMAYNEQFF.

The chain employs TRBV18 and TRBJ1-2; no definite D call. This CDR3 has 15 residues. Looked up from germline, CDR1 is KGHSH and CDR2 is LQKENI. V was pared by 1 base and J by 3 bases, with 12 bases between. The CDR3 DNA reads TGTGCCAGCTCACCACGACCGGGGTCGGACTATGGCTACACCTTC. This translates into CASSPRPGSDYGYTF.

The rearrangement joins TRBV30 to TRBJ1-3; no clear D. The V end was cut by 4 bases, the J end by 0 bases, with 7 bases between. CDR3 length: 13 amino acids. CDR1 and CDR2 from the germline V gene are GTSNPN and SVGIG (reference sequence). Here the CDR3 reads CAWISPSGNTIYF. The DNA for the CDR3 is TGTGCCTGGATCTCCCCCTCTGGAAACACCATATATTTT.

The V gene is TRBV13, the J gene TRBJ2-7; tentatively, D is TRBD1 (5 bases). The CDR3 contains 14 residues. Germline lookup yields CDR1 PRHDT and CDR2 FYEKMQ (reference sequence). The V gene lost 1 base and the J gene lost 4 bases, with 11 bases spanning the gap. CDR3 protein: CASSLEAGSYEQYF. The CDR3 bases are TGTGCCAGCAGCTTAGAGGCAGGGTCGTACGAGCAGTACTTC.

The chain uses TRBV27 and TRBJ2-6, with 7 bases fitting TRBD1. J gave up 4 bases and V 1 base, and 1 base lay outside the gene matches. The CDR3 sequence is 15 residues long. Germline-derived CDR1 and CDR2 are MNHEY and SMNVEV (reference sequence). The CDR3 DNA reads as TGTGCCAGCAGTTTATTAGGGGGCGGGGCCAACGTCCTGACTTTC. Protein sequence: CASSLLGGGANVLTF.

The rearrangement uses TRBV5-6 and TRBJ1-3; tentative D call: TRBD1 (6 bases). Germline CDR1 reads SGHDT; CDR2 reads YYEEEE. V lost 6 bases and J lost 0, with 10 bases in between. The CDR3 is 14 residues long. CDR3 protein: CASTRTVSGNTIYF. The CDR3 DNA is TGTGCCAGCACCCGGACAGTCTCTGGAAACACCATATATTTT. The whole variable domain, filled in from reference TRBV5-6 and TRBJ1-3, reads DAGVTQSPTHLIKTRGQQVTLRCSPKSGHDTVSWYQQALGQGPQFIFQYYEEEERQRGNFPDRFSGHQFPNYSSELNVNALLLGDSALYLCASTRTVSGNTIYFGEGSWLTVV.

The chain links TRBV5-1 to TRBJ2-3; 9 bases map to TRBD2. The germline CDR1 and CDR2 sequences are SGHRS and YFSETQ. The V and J ends lost 3 bases and 0 bases, in that order; junction bases with no gene match: 11. CDR3 length: 18 amino acids. CDR3 DNA sequence: TGCGCCAGCAGCTATTATCGTAGCGGGAGCGCAAGCACAGATACGCAGTATTTT. Encoded protein: CASSYYRSGSASTDTQYF.

This clone was picked up one time. V is TRBV27 and J is TRBJ2-2; weak D call: TRBD1 (7 bases). Germline assignment: CDR1 MNHEY and CDR2 SMNVEV (reference sequence). Trimming removed 4 bases from V and 4 bases from J, with 10 bases in between. This CDR3 spans 14 amino acids. CDR3 nucleotides: TGTGCCAGCAGTTACCAGGGGGGCACCGGGGAGCTGTTTTTT. Its translation is CASSYQGGTGELFF.

The chain uses TRBV10-3 and TRBJ2-7, with 11 bases that match TRBD2. Germline V gene lookup returns CDR1 ENHRY and CDR2 SYGVKD. The CDR3 runs to 16 residues. Germline trimming cut 3 bases from V and 4 bases from J; bases unmatched to any gene: 8. The CDR3 DNA follows: TGTGCCATCAGTGAAGGTGTAACTAGCGGGAGTTACGAGCAGTACTTC. Its protein product is CAISEGVTSGSYEQYF.

The V gene is TRBV27, the J gene TRBJ1-2, with TRBD1 matching 7 bases. The CDR3 contains 14 residues. From germline, CDR1 is MNHEY and CDR2 SMNVEV (reference sequence). Trimming at V came to 5 bases and at J to 5 bases, leaving 8 bases not matched to a gene. CDR3 sequence: CASSPTGVLYGYTF. In nucleotides, the CDR3 is TGTGCCAGCAGTCCAACAGGGGTCCTTTATGGCTACACCTTC.

The V gene is TRBV29-1, the J gene TRBJ1-1; tentative D call: TRBD1 (5 bases). This CDR3 region has 15 residues. The germline gives CDR1 SQVTM, CDR2 ANQGSEA. Trimming cost V 3 bases and J 0 bases, with 14 bases left between them. The CDR3 protein is CSVEGLKGMNTEAFF. The DNA for the CDR3 is TGCAGCGTTGAGGGCCTAAAGGGGATGAACACTGAAGCTTTCTTT.

The chain has TRBV2 and TRBJ1-2; D might be TRBD1 (6 bases). CDR3 length equals 13 residues. The germline V gene has CDR1 SNHLY and CDR2 FYNNEI. With 7 bases removed from V and 8 bases from J, the gap between germline ends came to 17 bases. CDR3 amino acids: CASTETGSRGYTF. In DNA, the CDR3 is TGTGCCAGCACTGAGACAGGTTCGCGAGGCTACACCTTC.

In its sample, this clone was seen a few times. The rearrangement links TRBV19 to TRBJ2-1, with a weak D call TRBD2 (6 bases). The CDR3 spans 15 residues. V was trimmed by 6 bases and J by 5 bases, leaving 17 bases between them. The germline CDR1 and CDR2 sequences are LNHDA and SQIVND (reference sequence). The CDR3 region is CASRRLVRSDNEQFF. CDR3 DNA sequence: TGTGCCAGTAGGCGACTAGTCCGATCAGACAATGAGCAGTTCTTC.

The CDR3 sequence is CASSALAGRTDTQYF. The DNA of the CDR3 is TGTGCCAGCAGCGCACTAGCGGGACGCACAGATACGCAGTATTTT. The chain has TRBV7-8 and TRBJ2-3; 10 bases are shared with TRBD2. The germline gives CDR1 SGHVS, CDR2 FQNEAQ. Losses at the gene ends were 5 bases for V and 1 base for J; bases not matched to a gene: 3. The CDR3 extends over 15 amino acids.

V and J are TRBV5-1 and TRBJ2-7, with TRBD1 matching over 8 bases. Germline CDR1 SGHRS, CDR2 YFSETQ. The trim removed 0 bases at V and 2 bases at J, leaving 4 bases unmatched. The CDR3 spans 15 residues. DNA for the CDR3: TGCGCCAGCAGCTTGGGGACAGGGTTCACCTACGAGCAGTACTTC. It codes for CASSLGTGFTYEQYF. Drawing the rest from reference TRBV5-1 and TRBJ2-7, the complete variable domain is KAGVTQTPRYLIKTRGQQVTLSCSPISGHRSVSWYQQTPGQGLQFLFEYFSETQRNKGNFPGRFSGRQFSNSRSEMNVSTLELGDSALYLCASSLGTGFTYEQYFGPGTRLTVT.

The rearrangement uses TRBV4-2 and TRBJ1-4, with D possibly TRBD1 on 5 matching bases. Germline CDR1 reads LGHNA; CDR2 reads YNFKEQ. The V and J ends lost 0 bases and 7 bases respectively, with 15 bases between them. The length of the CDR3 is 16 residues. The CDR3 nucleotides read TGTGCCAGCAGCCAAGAGGCTACAGGTTTGGGTGAAAAACTGTTTTTT. This sequence encodes CASSQEATGLGEKLFF.

The chain recombines TRBV4-1 with TRBJ1-1, with no clear D. The CDR3 extends over 14 amino acids. V was clipped by 2 bases and J by 1 base, with 8 bases between them. From germline, CDR1 is MGHRA and CDR2 YSYEKL. For the CDR3, the DNA is TGCGCCAGCAGCCAAAGCTCCGGGAACACTGAAGCTTTCTTT. As protein: CASSQSSGNTEAFF.

This clone was counted between two and nine times. The chain recombines TRBV10-3 with TRBJ2-3, with 10 positions matching TRBD2. This CDR3 spans 17 amino acids. The V and J ends lost 0 bases and 7 bases, in that order; junction bases with no gene match: 10. Germline V gene data show CDR1 as ENHRY and CDR2 as SYGVKD. CDR3 residues: CAISESPPSSGGHTQYF. The CDR3 DNA reads as TGTGCCATCAGTGAGTCCCCCCCCTCTAGCGGGGGCCATACGCAGTATTTT.

This clone came up a few times. This chain joins TRBV27 and TRBJ1-1; 9 nucleotides line up with TRBD1. The germline V gene has CDR1 MNHEY and CDR2 SMNVEV (reference sequence). The V and J ends lost 6 bases and 2 bases, in that order; junction bases with no gene match: 7. The CDR3 spans 15 residues. The CDR3 region has the DNA TGTGCCAGCAGGGGGCCGGGACAGGGCAACACTGAAGCTTTCTTT. It is translated as CASRGPGQGNTEAFF.

The chain employs TRBV7-3 and TRBJ2-1; 9 nucleotides match TRBD2. Losses at the gene ends were 1 base for V and 4 bases for J; bases not matched to a gene: 11. Germline assignment: CDR1 SGHTA and CDR2 FQGTGA. This CDR3 contains 18 residues. CDR3 coding DNA: TGTGCCAGCAGCTTAAACGGAAGGGCGGGACTAGCATACAATGAGCAGTTCTTC. Its protein product is CASSLNGRAGLAYNEQFF. Variable domain in full (rest from reference TRBV7-3 and TRBJ2-1): GAGVSQTPSNKVTEKGKYVELRCDPISGHTALYWYRQSLGQGPEFLIYFQGTGAADDSGLPNDRFFAVRPEGSVSTLKIQRTERGDSAVYLCASSLNGRAGLAYNEQFFGPGTRLTVL.

The rearrangement links TRBV29-1 to TRBJ1-2; D perhaps matches TRBD1 (5 bases). Deletions cut 6 bases from V and 0 bases from J, with 8 bases between. Germline-derived CDR1 and CDR2 are SQVTM and ANQGSEA. CDR3 size: 12 residues. Here the CDR3 DNA reads TGCAGCGTGTGGACATCTAACTATGGCTACACCTTC. Amino acid sequence: CSVWTSNYGYTF.

This clone showed up just a few times. This rearrangement joins TRBV5-1 to TRBJ1-1, with a possible D match to TRBD1 (5 bases). V was trimmed by 1 base and J by 10 bases, leaving 17 bases between them. The CDR3 contains 14 residues. Germline V gene sequence: CDR1 SGHRS, CDR2 YFSETQ. CDR3 sequence: CASSLYGGRGIAFF. The CDR3 bases are TGCGCCAGCAGCTTGTACGGTGGGAGGGGTATAGCTTTCTTT.

The chain carries TRBV4-1 and TRBJ1-1; 10 bases line up with TRBD1. This CDR3 is built from 15 residues. V was pared by 2 bases and J by 5 bases, with 5 bases of the junction left unmatched. Germline assignment: CDR1 MGHRA and CDR2 YSYEKL. The CDR3 loop is CASSQPGDRGTEAFF. The CDR3, as DNA: TGCGCCAGCAGCCAACCCGGGGACAGGGGTACTGAAGCTTTCTTT.

This clone came up a few times. This sequence joins TRBV25-1 and TRBJ1-2, with TRBD1 as a possible D gene (5 bases). CDR1 is MGHDK, CDR2 SYGVNS, per germline. The CDR3 runs to 14 residues. Trimming left V 6 bases short and J 4 bases short, with 15 bases between. Here the CDR3 DNA reads TGTGCCAGCAGGCCGGGGAGGGGCTTCTATGGCTACACCTTC. As protein: CASRPGRGFYGYTF.

V gene TRBV20-1 combines with J gene TRBJ1-1; D remains ambiguous. The V gene lost 3 bases and the J gene lost 1 base, with 3 bases spanning the gap. Germline lookup yields CDR1 DFQATT and CDR2 SNEGSKA (reference sequence). The CDR3 has 11 residues. In DNA form, the CDR3 reads TGCAGTGCTAGCCAGAACACTGAAGCTTTCTTT. Translated, it gives CSASQNTEAFF.

The CDR3 loop is CASSGQGAGETQYF. In DNA, the CDR3 is TGTGCCAGCAGTGGACAGGGGGCTGGGGAGACCCAGTACTTC. The rearrangement links TRBV6-1 to TRBJ2-5, with 10 bases identical to TRBD1. Germline CDR1 is MNHNS and CDR2 is SASEGT. V was clipped by 4 bases and J by 5 bases; unmatched bases: 4. The CDR3 runs to 14 residues.